The 32 T cell receptor beta chains listed next were all sequenced from one sample in a study of shared clonotypes between healthy human individuals. TCRdb's copy holds only in-frame clones and misses some; the assay was immunoSEQ multiplex PCR. Here the sample spans about 92,000 clones, around 43% being singletons. The sequencing sample was made of PBMCs. Receptor source: a woman between 40 and 50 years old in good health. Some clones in this sample may be carry-over from other donors' samples.

This clone was observed many times. Other DNA sequences in this sample translate to the same CDR3. The chain has TRBV29-1 and TRBJ2-1; possibly TRBD2 for D (5 bases). Germline loops: CDR1 SQVTM, CDR2 ANQGSEA. The V and J ends lost 6 bases and 10 bases respectively, with 16 bases between them. The CDR3 is 12 amino acids. This CDR3 reads CSVAVTVNEQFF. The CDR3 coding sequence is TGCAGCGTAGCGGTAACGGTCAACGAGCAGTTCTTC.

The rearrangement uses TRBV4-2 and TRBJ2-1; 8 positions match TRBD2. Germline V CDR1 and CDR2: LGHNA, YNFKEQ. V was clipped by 1 base and J by 10 bases; unmatched bases: 6. The CDR3 runs to 14 residues. As DNA, the CDR3 is TGTGCCAGCAGCCAAGCTAACCGACTAGCGGAGCAGTTCTTC. Translation gives CASSQANRLAEQFF.

This rearrangement joins TRBV6-6 to TRBJ1-1; D uncertain. Germline CDR1 and CDR2: MNHNY and SVGAGI (reference sequence). CDR3 length: 12 amino acids. V shed 2 bases and J shed 6 bases, with 7 bases lying between them. The CDR3 bases are TGTGCCAGCAGTTACACGCCCCCTGAAGCTTTCTTT. Protein product: CASSYTPPEAFF.

V gene TRBV5-1 combines with J gene TRBJ1-1; perhaps TRBD1 as D (6 bases). From germline, CDR1 is SGHRS and CDR2 YFSETQ. There are 14 residues in the CDR3. With 2 bases removed from V and 4 bases from J, the gap between germline ends came to 12 bases. The CDR3 sequence: CASSLNRDSTEAFF. The CDR3 region has the DNA TGCGCCAGCAGCTTAAACAGGGATTCCACTGAAGCTTTCTTT.

The rearrangement uses TRBV5-4 and TRBJ1-4, with unresolved D. The CDR3 sequence is 14 residues long. V was cut by 4 bases and J by 0 bases, with 7 bases left in between. CDR1 and CDR2 (germline): SGHNT, YYREEE (reference sequence). The CDR3 spells CASSKFATNEKLFF. The CDR3 DNA is TGTGCCAGCAGCAAATTTGCAACTAATGAAAAACTGTTTTTT.

V and J are TRBV6-6 and TRBJ2-7; the D gene is possibly TRBD2 (6 bases). V gave up 7 bases and J gave up 7 bases, with 17 bases separating them. This CDR3 has 13 amino acids. Germline CDR1 and CDR2: MNHNY and SVGAGI (reference sequence). The CDR3 here is CASTPPGRGEQYF. In nucleotides, the CDR3 is TGTGCCAGCACCCCCCCGGGGCGGGGTGAGCAGTACTTC.

This clone was detected only a few times. The chain is built from TRBV30 and TRBJ1-3; D may be TRBD1 (5 bases). CDR1 is GTSNPN and CDR2 is SVGIG in the germline V gene (reference sequence). The CDR3 runs 13 residues. V was cut by 6 bases and J by 0 bases, with 9 bases left in between. The DNA of the CDR3 is TGTGCCTGTCACGGGGCCTCTGGAAACACCATATATTTT. Amino acids: CACHGASGNTIYF.

CDR3: CASSQTGLAGLNSYEQYF. In DNA form, the CDR3 reads TGCGCCAGCAGTCAGACGGGACTAGCGGGACTCAACTCCTACGAGCAGTACTTC. The chain joins TRBV23-1 to TRBJ2-5, with TRBD2 identical over 13 bases. The J call may be in error: the DNA end matches TRBJ2-7 better. TRBV23-1 is treated as an ORF (open reading frame) with a function not yet certain. This CDR3 has 18 amino acids.

J is TRBJ1-1 and V is TRBV5-8, with TRBD1 matching 7 bases. V shed 4 bases and J 3 bases; nucleotides not matched to a gene: 9. The CDR3 spans 15 residues. Germline loops: CDR1 SGHTS, CDR2 YDEGEE. The CDR3: CASSPHRGGDTEAFF. CDR3 sequence (DNA): TGTGCCAGCAGCCCTCACAGGGGAGGGGACACTGAAGCTTTCTTT.

On this clone itself: A far larger clone is only one base removed, so a read error is likely. Without the conserved terminal phenylalanine or tryptophan, this CDR3 likely stems from a read error. The chain links TRBV10-3 to TRBJ2-2; possible D gene TRBD1, 5 bases. There are 15 residues in the CDR3. From germline, CDR1 is ENHRY and CDR2 SYGVKD. The ends were cut back, 8 bases at V and 1 base at J, with 14 bases in the middle. The CDR3, as DNA: TGTGCCATCCGTGGGGTAGGACAGAACACCGGGGAGCTGTTTCTT. It yields the protein CAIRGVGQNTGELFL.

The chain is built from TRBV19 and TRBJ2-5; D is unresolved. CDR3 length: 14 residues. Germline V gene data show CDR1 as LNHDA and CDR2 as SQIVND (reference sequence). The V gene lost 3 bases and the J gene lost 3 bases, with 11 bases spanning the gap. The CDR3 DNA sequence: TGTGCCAGTAGTATGGATAACGGCAAAGAGACCCAGTACTTC. Translated: CASSMDNGKETQYF.

This clone was counted at least ten times. Other DNA sequences in the same sample also yield this CDR3. This chain connects TRBV27 to TRBJ1-6, with D tentatively TRBD1 (5 bases). V dropped 6 bases and J dropped 9 bases, with 15 bases sitting between them. The V gene's germline CDR1 is MNHEY and CDR2 SMNVEV (reference sequence). The CDR3 is 14 residues long. The CDR3 is CASRPDSPGSPLHF. CDR3 DNA: TGTGCCAGCAGGCCTGACAGTCCCGGTTCACCCCTCCACTTT.

V gene TRBV4-1 combines with J gene TRBJ1-5; D unresolved. Germline values: CDR1 MGHRA, CDR2 YSYEKL. This CDR3 contains 13 residues. V was clipped by 1 base and J by 6 bases, with 7 bases between them. CDR3 nucleotides: TGCGCCAGCAGCCAAGGTCGGGTTCAGCCCCAGCATTTT. Its protein is CASSQGRVQPQHF.

This chain connects TRBV4-2 to TRBJ1-2; TRBD1 is a possible D gene (5 bases). The germline gives CDR1 LGHNA, CDR2 YNFKEQ. The V end was cut by 2 bases, the J end by 1 base, with 8 bases between. This CDR3 region has 14 residues. The CDR3 coding sequence is TGTGCCAGCAGCCAACCCGGGGGTAACTATGGCTACACCTTC. Translating gives CASSQPGGNYGYTF.

This clone was detected many times. The chain joins TRBV27 to TRBJ1-2; 11 nucleotides match TRBD1. The CDR3 has 15 residues. Germline-derived CDR1 and CDR2 are MNHEY and SMNVEV (reference sequence). Losses at the gene ends were 5 bases for V and 7 bases for J; bases not matched to a gene: 9. CDR3 region: CASSPLGQGASGYTF. CDR3 coding DNA: TGTGCCAGCAGTCCTTTAGGACAGGGGGCGTCTGGCTACACCTTC.

The chain has TRBV30 and TRBJ2-5; 11 positions agree with TRBD2. The tail of the sequence fits TRBJ2-7 better, so the J call may be wrong. This CDR3 has 13 residues. The germline V gene encodes CDR1 GTSNPN and CDR2 SVGIG (reference sequence). CDR3 in DNA: TGTGCCTGGAAGGGACTAGCGGACTACGAGCAGTACTTC. This encodes CAWKGLADYEQYF.

This clone was observed at least ten times. The sample contains more than one DNA sequence encoding this CDR3. The V gene is TRBV29-1, the J gene TRBJ2-5; TRBD2 is a possible D gene (6 bases). The CDR3 totals 13 residues. From germline, CDR1 is SQVTM and CDR2 ANQGSEA. V was pared by 4 bases and J by 2 bases, with 11 bases between. DNA of the CDR3: TGCAGCGTTGGGTGGGGGGTTCAAGAGACCCAGTACTTC. It codes for CSVGWGVQETQYF. Full variable domain (outside the CDR3, taken from reference TRBV29-1 and TRBJ2-5): SAVISQKPSRDICQRGTSLTIQCQVDSQVTMMFWYRQQPGQSLTLIATANQGSEATYESGFVIDKFPISRPNLTFSTLTVSNMSPEDSSIYLCSVGWGVQETQYFGPGTRLLVL.

This clone has a count of ten or more. The V call is TRBV5-1, the J call TRBJ2-7, with 10 bases matching TRBD2. The CDR3 is 16 residues long. CDR1 SGHRS and CDR2 YFSETQ come from the germline V gene. V lost 1 base to trimming and J lost 2 bases; unmatched junction nucleotides: 6. This CDR3 is CASSLIGLAEPYEQYF. CDR3 coding DNA: TGCGCCAGCAGCTTGATAGGACTAGCGGAGCCCTACGAGCAGTACTTC.

Details on this clone: Only one base separates this from a far larger clonotype, so it likely reflects a read error. The rearrangement joins TRBV15 to TRBJ1-5; the D is unclear. In germline, CDR1 is LNHNV, CDR2 YYDKDF (reference sequence). The CDR3 contains 13 residues. The CDR3 nucleotides are TGTGCCACCCGGGAACATAGCAATCAGCCCCGGCATTTT. Its protein product is CATREHSNQPRHF.

This rearrangement joins TRBV27 to TRBJ2-5, with 10 bases fitting TRBD1. The CDR3 contains 20 residues. From germline, CDR1 is MNHEY and CDR2 SMNVEV (reference sequence). Trimming took 6 bases from V and 4 from J; bases not matched to a gene: 23. The CDR3: CASSLGWGKTGGGFPETQYF. The CDR3 nucleotides are TGTGCCAGCAGCCTAGGATGGGGAAAGACAGGGGGCGGTTTCCCAGAGACCCAGTACTTC.

This clone was counted ten times or more. The chain uses TRBV29-1 and TRBJ2-1; a possible D gene is TRBD2 (7 bases). V lost 4 bases to trimming and J lost 9 bases, with 10 bases between them. Germline V gene lookup returns CDR1 SQVTM and CDR2 ANQGSEA. The CDR3 is made up of 11 amino acids. DNA for the CDR3: TGCAGCGTTGGGGGAGGGGGTGAGCAGTTCTTC. Its translation is CSVGGGGEQFF.

CDR3 loop: CASSLTTVSETQYF. For the CDR3, the DNA is TGTGCCAGCTCACTGACGACGGTTTCGGAGACCCAGTACTTC. This chain uses TRBV18 with TRBJ2-5; D remains unclear. The V end was cut by 4 bases, the J end by 5 bases, with 14 bases between. Germline V gene data show CDR1 as KGHSH and CDR2 as LQKENI. This CDR3 has 14 amino acids.

This clone has just a few counts. The chain carries TRBV10-3 and TRBJ2-7; D may correspond to TRBD1 or TRBD2 (6 bases each). The length of the CDR3 is 14 residues. V was pared by 4 bases and J by 3 bases, with 13 bases between. Germline CDR1 is ENHRY and CDR2 is SYGVKD. CDR3 sequence reads: CAISGRGAGYEQYF. The CDR3 DNA reads TGTGCCATCAGTGGAAGGGGGGCAGGCTACGAGCAGTACTTC.

The chain joins TRBV5-1 to TRBJ2-3; TRBD2 aligns across 12 bases. The V segment lost 4 bases and the J segment 6 bases; nucleotides outside the gene matches: 6. Per germline, CDR1 SGHRS and CDR2 YFSETQ. The CDR3 loop spans 15 amino acids. The CDR3 protein is CASSTLLAGGDTQYF. The CDR3, as DNA: TGCGCCAGCAGCACCCTGCTAGCGGGAGGGGATACGCAGTATTTT.

Regarding this clone: The germline gene is not matched at one end of the junction; a read error may be the cause. The chain carries TRBV4-2 and TRBJ2-1; the D gene could be TRBD1 or TRBD2 (5 bases each). CDR3 length: 14 amino acids. The V gene's germline CDR1 is LGHNA and CDR2 YNFKEQ. Here the CDR3 reads CASSQFSTGPVVVF. For the CDR3, the DNA is TGTGCCAGCAGCCAGTTTAGTACGGGGCCGGTGGTGGTCTTC.

This clone was recorded many times. The chain carries TRBV7-2 and TRBJ2-1; D unresolved. Germline V gives CDR1 SGHTA, CDR2 FQGNSA. V gave up 5 bases and J gave up 5 bases, with 16 bases separating them. CDR3 length equals 15 residues. CDR3 amino acids: CASSLTALFNNEQFF. For the CDR3, the DNA is TGTGCCAGCAGCCTTACAGCTTTGTTTAACAATGAGCAGTTCTTC.

This clone occurred many times. The V call is TRBV28, the J call TRBJ2-3, with D possibly being TRBD1 or TRBD2 (5 bases each). The CDR3 covers 14 residues. V dropped 5 bases and J dropped 6 bases, with 15 bases sitting between them. Germline loops: CDR1 MDHEN, CDR2 SYDVKM. The CDR3 spells CASSPIRGRDTQYF. The CDR3 region has the DNA TGTGCCAGCAGTCCAATCCGGGGCCGGGATACGCAGTATTTT.

This clone was counted at least ten times. V and J are TRBV4-1 and TRBJ1-5; perhaps TRBD1 as D (6 bases). The V gene lost 3 bases and the J gene lost 3 bases, with 18 bases spanning the gap. The CDR3 is 17 amino acids. Germline CDR1 reads MGHRA; CDR2 reads YSYEKL. CDR3 DNA: TGCGCCAGCAGCCATCCAACAGGACAGTGGATCAATCAGCCCCAGCATTTT. Its protein is CASSHPTGQWINQPQHF.

The chain employs TRBV7-2 and TRBJ2-1; the match to TRBD1 covers 9 bases. The V gene end was trimmed by 1 base and the J gene end by 13 bases; junction bases not matched to a gene: 8. This CDR3 is 14 amino acids long. Germline loops: CDR1 SGHTA, CDR2 FQGNSA. CDR3 sequence (DNA): TGTGCCAGCAGCTTAGTTACAGGGGGCGCGGTTCAGTTCTTC. Translated, it gives CASSLVTGGAVQFF.

For this clone: The CDR3 carries no conserved terminal phenylalanine or tryptophan, so it likely arises from a read error. The chain carries TRBV15 and TRBJ2-6; no definite D call. The CDR3 is made up of 15 amino acids. The V end was cut by 3 bases, the J end by 0 bases, with 6 bases between. Germline CDR1 LNHNV, CDR2 YYDKDF (reference sequence). CDR3 residues: CATSSARSGANVLTS. The CDR3 DNA sequence: TGTGCCACCAGCAGCGCCCGCTCTGGGGCCAACGTCCTGACTTCC.

V gene TRBV6-6 combines with J gene TRBJ2-1, with D unresolved. The germline V gene has CDR1 MNHNY and CDR2 SVGAGI (reference sequence). V lost 4 bases and J 7 bases, leaving 11 bases between the germline ends. The CDR3 covers 13 residues. The CDR3 sequence is CASSFGPQNEQFF. Written as DNA, the CDR3 is TGTGCCAGCAGTTTCGGGCCGCAAAATGAGCAGTTCTTC.

This chain uses TRBV30 with TRBJ2-5, with D unclear. This CDR3 is built from 15 residues. Trimming left V 0 bases short and J 5 bases short, with 16 bases between. CDR1 and CDR2 (germline): GTSNPN, SVGIG (reference sequence). DNA of the CDR3: TGTGCCTGGAGTGTACTTACAACCTGGGTGGAGACCCAGTACTTC. Its protein product is CAWSVLTTWVETQYF. Full variable domain (outside the CDR3, taken from reference TRBV30 and TRBJ2-5): SQTIHQWPATLVQPVGSPLSLECTVEGTSNPNLYWYRQAAGRGLQLLFYSVGIGQISSEVPQNLSASRPQDRQFILSSKKLLLSDSGFYLCAWSVLTTWVETQYFGPGTRLLVL.